This record looks at one T cell receptor (beta chain) sequence and its context. The antigen remains undetermined. There are 16 residues in the CDR3. Germline CDR1 is GTSNPN and CDR2 is SVGIG (reference sequence). With 3 bases removed from V and 1 base from J, the gap between germline ends came to 18 bases. The PCR used 60 Vbeta and 13 Jbeta primers. Original methodology: The authors later counted 65 million to 80 million unique TCR beta chains, some 11 million of them shared. Method: immunoSEQ multiplex PCR; TCRdb's copy keeps in-frame clones and lacks some. V and J calls and clone size follow that table, whereas D and trimming were derived from the DNA. This table holds about 170,000 clones, around 62% found once. Nominally healthy donors were sampled, though unrecorded immune exposures were likely. This record belongs to a study of cytomegalovirus exposure and HLA in healthy donors. Study context: Previous work identified 100 million or so unique TCR beta sequences from around 200 million T cells.

Study-wide results and limits: Follow-up analysis seemed to connect common viral pathogens with several of the most significant clusters identified.

This sequence joins TRBV30 and TRBJ2-5; tentative D call: TRBD1 (6 bases). The sequence derives from a middle-aged man in good health and CMV-seronegative. Sequenced input: PBMCs. This CDR3 is CAWSAGTPRRQETQYF. CDR3 nucleotides: TGTGCCTGGAGCGCTGGGACACCCCGCCGCCAAGAGACCCAGTACTTC.